This TCR beta chain was captured in a study of CD8+ T cells in alopecia areata. The CDR3 consists of 14 residues. Germline CDR1 reads SQVTM; CDR2 reads ANQGSEA. J lost 2 bases, V lost 4 bases, and 5 bases had no gene match. The authors extracted RNA and reverse transcribed it into cDNA as the sequencing template. Repertoires were generated with immunoSEQ multiplex PCR, while TCRdb's copy carries only in-frame clones and drops some. The sample includes over 200,000 clones, approximately 52% of them seen just once. This clonotype was sampled from a human donor with alopecia areata. The chain uses TRBV29-1 and TRBJ2-7, with TRBD1 identical over 10 bases. The sample in question was CD4+ T cells sorted from blood, obtained at week 0. The CDR3 here is CSVGQGATPYEQYF. In nucleotides, the CDR3 is TGCAGCGTTGGACAGGGGGCTACCCCCTACGAGCAGTACTTC.